These 2 T cell receptor beta chains were all obtained from the same sample, sequenced in a study of T cell responses to AZD1222 COVID-19 vaccine. Only in-frame clones appear in the TCRdb table, and some are missing; sequencing was by immunoSEQ multiplex PCR. The table records 140,000 to 150,000 clones, around 92% of them present only once. This material consisted of peripheral blood, taken after recovery from COVID-19. These TCRs come from an adult who had recovered from COVID-19.

CDR3 sequence: CASSLGAGGHNEQFF. CDR3 DNA sequence: TGCGCCAGCAGCTTGGGAGCGGGAGGGCATAATGAGCAGTTCTTC. V is TRBV5-1 and J is TRBJ2-1, with 10 nucleotides matching TRBD2. CDR1 is SGHRS and CDR2 is YFSETQ in the germline V gene. CDR3 size: 15 residues. The junction had 4 bases not matched to a gene; V was cut back by 0 bases and J by 7 bases.

This clone appeared a few times. CDR3 sequence: CASSPGRRLARETQYF. CDR3 sequence (DNA): TGTGCCAGCAGCCCGGGAAGGAGGCTAGCGAGGGAGACCCAGTACTTC. This chain links TRBV14 with TRBJ2-5; D might be TRBD2 (6 bases). The germline gives CDR1 SGHDN, CDR2 FVKESK. The CDR3 totals 16 residues. The ends were cut back, 4 bases at V and 5 bases at J, with 20 bases in the middle.